A single sample gave rise to the 5 T cell receptor beta chains below, sequenced in a study of beta chain features in type 1 diabetes. Sequencing targeted expressed TCRB transcripts, as all isolated RNA had been reverse transcribed. TCRdb's table, derived via immunoSEQ multiplex PCR, lists solely in-frame clones and lacks some. Among roughly 400,000 clones listed, about 14% were seen once. Material for sequencing was naive CD4+ T cells from blood. These receptors all come from a woman between 18 and 30 years old in good health.

This clone was detected only a few times. The chain has TRBV5-1 and TRBJ2-1; possible D gene TRBD1, 5 bases. Trimming removed 1 base at V and 8 bases at J, with 13 bases between. The CDR3 length is 14 residues. From germline, CDR1 is SGHRS and CDR2 YFSETQ. CDR3: CASSLRPQGDEQFF. For the CDR3, the DNA is TGCGCCAGCAGCTTGCGACCTCAGGGCGATGAGCAGTTCTTC.

This sequence joins TRBV28 and TRBJ2-1; 10 bases are a match to TRBD2. The CDR3 has 15 amino acids. Germline-derived CDR1 and CDR2 are MDHEN and SYDVKM. V lost 4 bases to trimming and J lost 8 bases; unmatched junction nucleotides: 8. The CDR3 protein is CASSSPSGRSYEQFF. The CDR3 DNA follows: TGTGCCAGCAGTTCCCCTAGCGGGAGAAGCTATGAGCAGTTCTTC.

The J gene is TRBJ2-3, the V gene TRBV29-1; possibly TRBD2 for D (5 bases). The germline V gene encodes CDR1 SQVTM and CDR2 ANQGSEA. This CDR3 contains 13 residues. V lost 6 bases, J lost 5 bases, and 15 bases lay in between. DNA for the CDR3: TGCAGCGTCGAGCGCGGGTCTGGAGATACGCAGTATTTT. It translates to CSVERGSGDTQYF.

The chain uses TRBV18 and TRBJ2-5; 8 nucleotides align to TRBD2. The CDR3 is 16 residues long. V dropped 2 bases and J dropped 7; count of bases not matched to a gene: 12. CDR1 is KGHSH, CDR2 LQKENI, per germline. The CDR3 here is CASSPIGREDKVTQYF. The CDR3 DNA reads TGTGCCAGCTCACCAATAGGGCGGGAGGACAAGGTGACCCAGTACTTC.

This clone has just one count. This chain connects TRBV15 to TRBJ2-1, with 9 bases identical to TRBD2. V was clipped by 1 base and J by 4 bases; unmatched bases: 5. Germline CDR1 and CDR2: LNHNV and YYDKDF (reference sequence). The CDR3 is 16 residues long. The chain's CDR3 is CATSRGLADYYNEQFF. The CDR3 bases are TGTGCCACCAGCAGAGGACTAGCGGATTATTACAATGAGCAGTTCTTC.